The source of this T cell receptor (beta chain) is a study of shared clonotypes between healthy human individuals (TCRdb year 2020). Study-wide context: A couple of women and a few men aged 18 to 49 years were included in the cohort. For each donor, CD4 naive and CD4 memory were each given three plates, CD8 naive was given two plates, and CD8 memory was given one plate. Blood TCR repertoires of a handful of healthy adults were deeply sequenced to estimate repertoire size and the extent of clonotype sharing between individuals. To increase sequencing depth and limit assay-specific biases, TCR repertoire library preparation and sequencing were carried out by different laboratories using diverse techniques. Between about 0.94 and 8.9 billion PBMCs per donor were obtained by leukapheresis. The paper's findings and limits, for the study overall: Sampling was limited to blood, and TCR repertoires in tissue likely differ from TCR repertoires in blood. When several donors were compared, the shared fraction of clonotypes was roughly 5% for naive CD4, more than 3% for naive CD8, 2.3% for memory CD4, and around 0.37% for memory CD8. Because the study included a small number of donors, the genetic and exposure-history diversity represented was limited. Higher generation probabilities were observed for clonotypes shared by all four sorted-subset donors than for non-shared clonotypes. Based on pairwise subsampling, the degree of clonotype sharing among donors was expected to be affected by sequencing depth. Even with the large sequencing depth, rarefaction of the sorted-subset datasets indicated that sequencing was incomplete. Estimated clonotype richness was generally larger for naive than for memory subsets.

As regards this clone: Its cognate antigen has yet to be identified. No much larger clonotype is one base removed from it; base qualities were not supplied.

Using the deep immunoSEQ assay, multiplex PCR amplified TCR CDR3 regions from genomic DNA. Genomic DNA extracted from each cell subset was distributed evenly over all wells of several immunoSEQ 96-well plates, and each plate served as one replicate. Each replicate PCR for sorted subsets received around 200 ng genomic DNA, equal to around 32,000 T cell genomes. The purified libraries were quantified using a Qubit 3.0 fluorometer, sized with a Bioanalyzer 2100, and then quantified again using the KAPA Library Quantification kit. Every immunoSEQ 96-well plate was sequenced on a separate single-read 150-cycle Illumina NextSeq 550 flow cell. Per the authors' processing: Because only junctional sequences without quality scores were contained in the immunoSEQ output, filtering matching that applied to full-length reads could not be performed. To assign V/J genes and CDR3, sequences were annotated against IMGT germline references using PyIR, a Python wrapper for IgBLAST v1.9. Reads were removed for weak V/J assignments (E-value above 1e-6), missing CDR3, stop codons, out-of-frame junctions, or ambiguous translated residues. V3J clonotypes were defined by identical inferred V gene, J gene, and CDR3 amino acid sequence. Percentage overlap between repertoires was computed as shared unique clonotypes divided by the size of the smaller repertoire. Richness of each repertoire was evaluated using RTK rarefaction, the Chao1 estimator, and Recon v2.1 estimates of unobserved clonotypes. Generation probabilities for all TCRbeta clonotypes obtained by the gDNA method from a handful of donors were computed using OLGA. TCRdb carries this immuneACCESS record with in-frame sequences only. Its versions omit some clonotypes, under half of them owing to an unresolved V gene in the studies checked, with the rest unexplained. That table is the source of V, J and clone size, and D and trimming were worked out from the DNA. In all, the sample holds hundreds of thousands of clones, and 60% to 75% of those were seen once. The ten largest clonotypes hold about 1.8% of the sample.

The CDR3 sequence holds 13 residues, the cysteine and phenylalanine included. This entry keeps only the CDR3 DNA: 39 bases, framed from base 1. V and J are truncated by 0 bases and 3 bases respectively, leaving an intervening sequence of 7 bases. The germline V gene (reference sequence) specifies SGHKS as CDR1 and YYEKEE as CDR2. Healthy HIV-negative adults with no recently reported acute infections or vaccinations were included as donors. Every donor was a Caucasian adult residing in Nashville, Tennessee, USA. CD4+ T cells were enriched by magnetic negative selection; naive cells were then positively selected on CD45RA, and the negative fraction formed the memory subset. Blood was obtained by leukapheresis, after which PBMCs were separated by Ficoll-Histopaque density gradient centrifugation and cryopreserved in liquid nitrogen vapor phase. Analytical flow cytometry was used to check the purity and quantity of each magnetically sorted T cell population. Genomic DNA was isolated from every sorted fraction and measured by UV absorbance on a Nanodrop 2000c.

The sequencing sample was made of memory CD4+ T cells sorted from blood. What this sample's cell subset or site label stands for: CD45RA-negative fraction. Recombination linked TRBV5-5 to TRBJ2-7; no D gene is confidently identified. This receptor was taken from a woman aged 30 to 39 in good health. The nucleotide sequence reads as follows: TGTGCCAGCAGCTTGGACACAGACTACGAGCAGTACTTC. Its coded protein is CASSLDTDYEQYF.